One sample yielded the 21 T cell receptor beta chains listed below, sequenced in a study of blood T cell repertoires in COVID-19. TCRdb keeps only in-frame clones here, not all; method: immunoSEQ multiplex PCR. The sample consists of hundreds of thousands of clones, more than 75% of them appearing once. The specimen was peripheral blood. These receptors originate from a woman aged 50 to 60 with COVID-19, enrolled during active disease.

The CDR3 sequence: CASSPNSDEQYF. The CDR3 DNA follows: TGTGCCAGCAGCCCAAACTCGGACGAGCAGTACTTC. The rearrangement uses TRBV7-8 and TRBJ2-7; D is unclear. Trimming shortened V by 5 bases and J by 5 bases, and 10 bases separated the two germline ends. Germline-derived CDR1 and CDR2 are SGHVS and FQNEAQ. This CDR3 region has 12 residues.

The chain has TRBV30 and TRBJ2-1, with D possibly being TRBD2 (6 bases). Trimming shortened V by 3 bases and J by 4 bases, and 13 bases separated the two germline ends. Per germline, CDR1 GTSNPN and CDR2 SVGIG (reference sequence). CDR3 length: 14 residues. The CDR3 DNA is TGTGCCTGGAGCGGGAGTTTGGGGTACAATGAGCAGTTCTTC. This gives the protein CAWSGSLGYNEQFF.

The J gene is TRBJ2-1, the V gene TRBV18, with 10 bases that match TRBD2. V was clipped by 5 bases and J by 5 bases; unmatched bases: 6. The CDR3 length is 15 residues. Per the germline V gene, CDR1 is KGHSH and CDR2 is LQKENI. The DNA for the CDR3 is TGTGCCAGCTCATCTACTAGCGGGACCGACAATGAGCAGTTCTTC. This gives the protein CASSSTSGTDNEQFF.

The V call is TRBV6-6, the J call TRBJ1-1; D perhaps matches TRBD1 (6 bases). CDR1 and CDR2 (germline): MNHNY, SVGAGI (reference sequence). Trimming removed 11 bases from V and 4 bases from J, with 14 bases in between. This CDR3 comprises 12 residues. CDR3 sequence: CAARGGGTEAFF. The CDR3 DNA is TGTGCCGCCCGGGGGGGCGGCACTGAAGCTTTCTTT.

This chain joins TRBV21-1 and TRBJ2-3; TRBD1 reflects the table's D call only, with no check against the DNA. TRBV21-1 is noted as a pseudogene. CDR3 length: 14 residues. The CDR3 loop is CASGRGQKTDTQYF. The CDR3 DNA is TGTGCCAGCGGCCGAGGACAGAAAACAGATACGCAGTATTTT.

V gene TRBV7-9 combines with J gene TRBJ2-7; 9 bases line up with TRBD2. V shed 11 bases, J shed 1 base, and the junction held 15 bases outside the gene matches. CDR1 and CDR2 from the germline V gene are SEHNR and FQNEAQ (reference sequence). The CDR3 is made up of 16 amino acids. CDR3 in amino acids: CAPIKNTSGLSYEQYF. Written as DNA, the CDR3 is TGTGCCCCAATCAAAAATACTAGCGGGCTATCCTACGAGCAGTACTTC.

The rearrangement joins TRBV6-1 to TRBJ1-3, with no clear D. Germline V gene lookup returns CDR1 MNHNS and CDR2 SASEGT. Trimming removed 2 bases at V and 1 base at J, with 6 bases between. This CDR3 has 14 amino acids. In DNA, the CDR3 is TGTGCCAGCAGTGAACGAGGGTCTGGAAACACCATATATTTT. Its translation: CASSERGSGNTIYF.

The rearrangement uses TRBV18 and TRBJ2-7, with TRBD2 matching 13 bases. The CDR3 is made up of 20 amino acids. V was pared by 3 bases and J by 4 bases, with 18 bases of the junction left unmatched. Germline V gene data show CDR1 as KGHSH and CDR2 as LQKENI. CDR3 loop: CASSPRVGLAGELGVYEQYF. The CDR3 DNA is TGTGCCAGCTCACCGAGAGTCGGACTAGCGGGGGAGCTCGGGGTGTACGAGCAGTACTTC.

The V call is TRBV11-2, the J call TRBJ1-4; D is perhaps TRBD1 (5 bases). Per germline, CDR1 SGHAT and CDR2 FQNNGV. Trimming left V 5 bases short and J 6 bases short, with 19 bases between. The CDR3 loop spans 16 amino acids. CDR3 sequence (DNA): TGTGCCAGCAGCCCACATCGGGGGGAAGTAGATGAAAAACTGTTTTTT. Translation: CASSPHRGEVDEKLFF. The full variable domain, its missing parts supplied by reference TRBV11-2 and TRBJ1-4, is EAGVAQSPRYKIIEKRQSVAFWCNPISGHATLYWYQQILGQGPKLLIQFQNNGVVDDSQLPKDRFSAERLKGVDSTLKIQPAKLEDSAVYLCASSPHRGEVDEKLFFGSGTQLSVL.

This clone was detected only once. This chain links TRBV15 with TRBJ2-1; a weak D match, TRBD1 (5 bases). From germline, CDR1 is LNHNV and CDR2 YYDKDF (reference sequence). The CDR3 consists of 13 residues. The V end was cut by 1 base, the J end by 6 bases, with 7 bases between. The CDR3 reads CATSRAQGNEQFF. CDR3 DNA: TGTGCCACCAGCAGAGCGCAGGGCAATGAGCAGTTCTTC.

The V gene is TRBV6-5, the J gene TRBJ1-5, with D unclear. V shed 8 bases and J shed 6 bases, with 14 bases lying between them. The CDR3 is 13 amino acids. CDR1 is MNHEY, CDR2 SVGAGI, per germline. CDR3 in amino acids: CASGNEGGQPQHF. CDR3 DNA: TGTGCCAGCGGCAACGAGGGCGGTCAGCCCCAGCATTTT.

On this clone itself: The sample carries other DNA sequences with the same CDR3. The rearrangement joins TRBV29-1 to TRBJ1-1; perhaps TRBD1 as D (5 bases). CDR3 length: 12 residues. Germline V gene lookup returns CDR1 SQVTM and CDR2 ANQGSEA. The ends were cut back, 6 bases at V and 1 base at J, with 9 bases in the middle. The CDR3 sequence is CSVLQGNTEAFF. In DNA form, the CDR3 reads TGCAGCGTCCTCCAGGGGAACACTGAAGCTTTCTTT.

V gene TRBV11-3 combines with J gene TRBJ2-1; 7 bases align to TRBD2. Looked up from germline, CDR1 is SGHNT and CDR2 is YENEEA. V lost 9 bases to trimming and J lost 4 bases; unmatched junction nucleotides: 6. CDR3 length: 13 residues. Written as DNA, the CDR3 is TGTGCCAGTAGGGCGGGAGCTTACAATGAGCAGTTCTTC. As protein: CASRAGAYNEQFF.

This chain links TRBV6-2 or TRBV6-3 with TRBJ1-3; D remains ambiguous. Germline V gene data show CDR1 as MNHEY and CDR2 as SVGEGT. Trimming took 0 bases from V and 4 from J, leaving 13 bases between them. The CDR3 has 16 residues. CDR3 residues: CASSYSIGESGNTIYF. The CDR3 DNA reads TGTGCCAGCAGTTACTCGATTGGGGAGTCCGGAAACACCATATATTTT.

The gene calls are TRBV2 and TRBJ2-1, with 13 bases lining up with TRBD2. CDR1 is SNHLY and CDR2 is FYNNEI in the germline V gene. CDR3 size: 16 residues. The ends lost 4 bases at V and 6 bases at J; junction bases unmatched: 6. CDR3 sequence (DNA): TGTGCCAGCAGTGTACCCGGGACTAGCGGGATCAATGAGCAGTTCTTC. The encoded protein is CASSVPGTSGINEQFF.

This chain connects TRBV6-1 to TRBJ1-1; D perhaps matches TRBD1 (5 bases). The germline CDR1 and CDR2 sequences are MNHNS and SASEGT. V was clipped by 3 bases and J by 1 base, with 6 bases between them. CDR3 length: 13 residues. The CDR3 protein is CASSDQGNTEAFF. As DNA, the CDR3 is TGTGCCAGCAGTGATCAGGGGAACACTGAAGCTTTCTTT.

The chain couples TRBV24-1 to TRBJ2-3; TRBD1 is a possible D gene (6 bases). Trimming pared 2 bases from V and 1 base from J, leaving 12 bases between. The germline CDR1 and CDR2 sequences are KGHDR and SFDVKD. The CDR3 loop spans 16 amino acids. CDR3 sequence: CATSDYTGSGTDTQYF. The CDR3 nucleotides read TGTGCCACCAGTGATTACACAGGGTCGGGCACAGATACGCAGTATTTT.

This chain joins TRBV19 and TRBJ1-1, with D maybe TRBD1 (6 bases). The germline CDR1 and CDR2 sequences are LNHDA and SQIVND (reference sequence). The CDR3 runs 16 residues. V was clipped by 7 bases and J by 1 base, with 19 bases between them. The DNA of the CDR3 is TGTGCCAGTACCGACCAGGGGATCGGGAAGAACACTGAAGCTTTCTTT. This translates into CASTDQGIGKNTEAFF.

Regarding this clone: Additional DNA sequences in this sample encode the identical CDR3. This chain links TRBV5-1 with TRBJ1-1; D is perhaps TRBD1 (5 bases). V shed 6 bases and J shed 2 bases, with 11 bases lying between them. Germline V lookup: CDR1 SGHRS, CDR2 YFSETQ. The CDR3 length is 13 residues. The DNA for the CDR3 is TGCGCCAGCACGCAGGGAGGTAACACTGAAGCTTTCTTT. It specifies CASTQGGNTEAFF.

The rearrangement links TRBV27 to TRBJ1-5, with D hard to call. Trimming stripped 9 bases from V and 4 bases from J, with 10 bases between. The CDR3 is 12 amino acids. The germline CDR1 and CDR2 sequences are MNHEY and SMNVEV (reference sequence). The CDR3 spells CASRGGNQPQHF. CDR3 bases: TGTGCCAGTCGTGGAGGGAATCAGCCCCAGCATTTT.

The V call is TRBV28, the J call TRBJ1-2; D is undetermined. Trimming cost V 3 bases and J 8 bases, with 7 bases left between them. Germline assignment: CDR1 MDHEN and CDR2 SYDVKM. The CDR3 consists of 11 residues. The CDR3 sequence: CASSFYSGYTF. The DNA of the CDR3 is TGTGCCAGCAGTTTTTATTCCGGCTACACCTTC.